The sequence of this T cell receptor beta chain was determined in a study of T cells in tuberculosis. Broader study findings: Active tuberculosis patients had shorter CDR3-alpha; the beta difference was nonsignificant.

Some clones are missing from TCRdb's copy, which holds only in-frame ones; the method was immunoSEQ multiplex PCR. The sample has tens of thousands of clones; approximately 89% are singletons. V was pared by 4 bases and J by 4 bases, with 12 bases of the junction left unmatched. There are 16 residues in the CDR3. Germline V gives CDR1 MGHRA, CDR2 YSYEKL. As concerns this clone: What it binds is unknown.

Specified time point: new active TB diagnosis, blood taken before or within 7 days of starting treatment. The sample in question was PBMCs, obtained at tuberculosis diagnosis. V gene TRBV4-1 combines with J gene TRBJ2-7; the match to TRBD1 covers 8 bases. The source of this sequence is an adult with tuberculosis. The CDR3 DNA reads as TGCGCCAGCAGCCCTAGTTCCGGGACAGGCGGTTACGAGCAGTACTTC. This codes for CASSPSSGTGGYEQYF.